The text below deals with one TCR beta chain. The antigen is undetermined. A sample-barcoded 5' primer and a J-beta primer mix were used in a second PCR of about 7 to 12 cycles. In TCRdb, the 5' RACE reads were re-called with MiXCR into one record per CDR3 protein. The table has 1,500,000 or so distinct CDR3 sequences, approximately 59% seen once. This sample is part of a study of blood T cells in healthy people across ages. Study-wide background: With template switching, about one barcoded beta molecule was captured per two T cells.

The study's findings and limits: Researchers judged that diversity estimates from one million T cells fell short of true values.

Material: blood. The receptor was derived from a young man in good health.

DNA of the CDR3: TGCAGCGTTGAGTGGGCTTACAATGAGCAGTTCTTC. This encodes CSVEWAYNEQFF. This rearrangement joins TRBV29-1 to TRBJ2-1; D ambiguous. Trimming stripped 3 bases from V and 4 bases from J, with 7 bases between. Germline CDR1 is SQVTM and CDR2 is ANQGSEA. This CDR3 is built from 12 residues.